This T cell receptor (beta chain) was documented in a study of CD8+CD57+ T cells in acquired aplastic anemia (dated by TCRdb to between 2017 and 2018). At the level of the whole study: DNA extracted from sorted CD4+ and CD8+ cells had a mean of approximately 3.5 ug, with a range of roughly 0.17 to 27.4 ug. Healthy donor samples averaged around 10 million reads for CD4+ and 11 million to 14 million for CD8+ cells.

Profiling of TCR beta VDJ combinations and CDR3 sequences used genomic DNA as the template. An Illumina HiSeq 2000 was the platform used for TCR repertoire sequencing. The authors' pipeline ran thus. TRBV/TRBJ rearrangement plots, CDR3 size and DJ length profiles, and Simpson's diversity index were used to evaluate the repertoires. The most abundant DNA sequence in the deep sequencing data was taken as the immunodominant clone. CDR3 amino acid sequences were screened for sharing across subjects and compared with published repertoires and the VDJdb database. The public reads were quality trimmed at Q25 with fastp and then assembled into clones with MiXCR by TCRdb, keeping productive beta chains. Entries that share a CDR3 protein sequence are merged under the most common genes and DNA. TCRdb's processing, not the authors', yielded these V and J calls. The sample contains 400,000 to 450,000 distinct CDR3 sequences, 55% to 75% of them found a single time. Approximately 4% of the sample is taken by the ten largest.

This clonotype has ten or more counts. Its antigen is not yet known. The input lacks base qualities; no much larger clone sits a single base away. The germline V gene (reference sequence) provides CDR1 LNHNV and CDR2 YYDKDF. At the junction V is shortened by 8 bases and J by 8 bases, with 12 bases in between. The CDR3 measures 12 amino acids from cysteine to phenylalanine. The sequence is cut down to CDR3 DNA, 36 bases in frame from base 1. The study deep-sequenced TCR repertoires of sorted CD4+ and CD8+ blood T cells from severe aplastic anemia patients and healthy subjects. Ficoll-Paque density gradient centrifugation was used to isolate peripheral blood mononuclear cells. Before DNA extraction, CD4+ and CD8+ T cells were sorted by FACS or by magnetic beads. On the study overall, not on this receptor specifically: Although around 30 CD8+ CDR3 sequences were shared by patients and controls, these sequences appeared highly expressed in patients and within the immunodominant clones of patients. Patients and healthy controls showed no significant difference in CD8+ Simpson's diversity (P=0.060).

Sequencing used sorted CD4+, CD8+, or CD8+CD57+ T cells (not recorded which) from PBMCs. The sequence derives from a human donor in good health, serving as a control. The chain joins TRBV15 to TRBJ1-4, and perhaps TRBD1 as D gene, on 6 matching bases. The nucleotides are TGTGCCACCTCCCAGGGGCGGGAAAAACTGTTTTTT. It translates to CATSQGREKLFF.